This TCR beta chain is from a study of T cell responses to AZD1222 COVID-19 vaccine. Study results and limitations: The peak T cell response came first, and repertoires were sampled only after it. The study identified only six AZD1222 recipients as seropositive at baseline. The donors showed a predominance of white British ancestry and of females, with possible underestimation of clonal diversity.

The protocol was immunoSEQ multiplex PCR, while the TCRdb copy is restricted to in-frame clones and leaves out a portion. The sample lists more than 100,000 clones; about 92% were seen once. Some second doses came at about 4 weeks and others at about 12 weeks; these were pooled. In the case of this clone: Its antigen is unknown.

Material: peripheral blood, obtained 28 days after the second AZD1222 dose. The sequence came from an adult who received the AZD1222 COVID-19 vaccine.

The CDR3 loop reads CATSRTGTGINEQFF. Here the CDR3 DNA reads TGTGCCACCAGCCGAACCGGGACTGGGATCAATGAGCAGTTCTTC. This chain joins TRBV15 and TRBJ2-1; D may be TRBD2 (6 bases). CDR3 length equals 15 residues. In germline, CDR1 is LNHNV, CDR2 YYDKDF (reference sequence). The V end was cut by 5 bases, the J end by 6 bases, with 17 bases between. Variable domain in full (rest from reference TRBV15 and TRBJ2-1): DAMVIQNPRYQVTQFGKPVTLSCSQTLNHNVMYWYQQKSSQAPKLLFHYYDKDFNNEADTPDNFQSRRPNTSFCFLDIRSPGLGDTAMYLCATSRTGTGINEQFFGPGTRLTVL.